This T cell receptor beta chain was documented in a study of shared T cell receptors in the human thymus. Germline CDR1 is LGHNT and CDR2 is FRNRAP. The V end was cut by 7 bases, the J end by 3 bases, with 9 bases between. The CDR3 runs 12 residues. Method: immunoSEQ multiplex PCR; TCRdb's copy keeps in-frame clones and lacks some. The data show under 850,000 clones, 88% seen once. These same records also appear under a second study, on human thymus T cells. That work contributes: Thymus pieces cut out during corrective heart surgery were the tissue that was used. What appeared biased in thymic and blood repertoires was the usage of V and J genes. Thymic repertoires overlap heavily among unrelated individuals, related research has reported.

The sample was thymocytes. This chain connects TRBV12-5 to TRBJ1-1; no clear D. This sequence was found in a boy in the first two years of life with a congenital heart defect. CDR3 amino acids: CASATRDTEAFF. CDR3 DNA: TGTGCTAGTGCCACGAGGGACACTGAAGCTTTCTTT.